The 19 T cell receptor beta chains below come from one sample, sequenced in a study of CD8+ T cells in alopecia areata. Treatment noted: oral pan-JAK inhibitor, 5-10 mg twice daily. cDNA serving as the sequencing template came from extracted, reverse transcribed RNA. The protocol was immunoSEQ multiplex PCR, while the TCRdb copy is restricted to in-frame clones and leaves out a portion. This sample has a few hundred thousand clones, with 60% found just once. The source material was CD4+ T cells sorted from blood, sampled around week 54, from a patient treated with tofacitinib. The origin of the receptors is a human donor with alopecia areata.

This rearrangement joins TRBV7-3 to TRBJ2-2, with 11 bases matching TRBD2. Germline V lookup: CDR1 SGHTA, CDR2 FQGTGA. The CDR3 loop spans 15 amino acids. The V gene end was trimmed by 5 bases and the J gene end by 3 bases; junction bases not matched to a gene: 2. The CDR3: CASSTSGGYTGELFF. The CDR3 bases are TGTGCCAGCAGCACTAGCGGGGGATACACCGGGGAGCTGTTTTTT.

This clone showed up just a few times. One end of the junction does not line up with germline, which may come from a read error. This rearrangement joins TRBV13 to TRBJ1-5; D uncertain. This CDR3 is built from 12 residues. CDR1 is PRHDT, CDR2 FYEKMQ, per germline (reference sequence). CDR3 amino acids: CASSLGSQPQHF. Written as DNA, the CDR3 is TGTGCCAGCAGCCTAGGTTCACAGCCCCAGCATTTT.

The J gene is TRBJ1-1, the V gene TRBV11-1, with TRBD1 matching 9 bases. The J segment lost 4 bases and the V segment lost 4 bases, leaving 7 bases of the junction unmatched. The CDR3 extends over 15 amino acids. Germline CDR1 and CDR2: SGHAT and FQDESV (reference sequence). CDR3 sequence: CASSYTGGAGTEAFF. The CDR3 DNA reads TGTGCCAGCAGCTATACAGGGGGCGCGGGCACTGAAGCTTTCTTT.

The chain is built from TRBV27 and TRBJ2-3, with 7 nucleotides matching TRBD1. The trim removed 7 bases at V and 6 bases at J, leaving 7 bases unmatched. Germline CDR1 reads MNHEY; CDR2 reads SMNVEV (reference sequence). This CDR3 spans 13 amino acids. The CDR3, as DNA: TGTGCCAGCACATGGACAGGTAGCGATACGCAGTATTTT. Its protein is CASTWTGSDTQYF.

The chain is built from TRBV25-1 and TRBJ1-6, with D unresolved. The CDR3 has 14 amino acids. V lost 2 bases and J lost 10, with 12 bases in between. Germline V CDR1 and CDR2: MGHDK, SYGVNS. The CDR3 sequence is CASSETAWWSPLHF. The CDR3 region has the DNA TGTGCCAGCAGTGAAACAGCCTGGTGGTCACCCCTCCACTTT.

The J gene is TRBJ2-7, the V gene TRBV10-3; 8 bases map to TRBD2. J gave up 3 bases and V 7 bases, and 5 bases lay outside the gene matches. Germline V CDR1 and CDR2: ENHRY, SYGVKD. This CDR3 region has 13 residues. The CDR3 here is CAINAGGGYEQYF. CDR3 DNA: TGTGCCATCAATGCGGGGGGCGGCTACGAGCAGTACTTC.

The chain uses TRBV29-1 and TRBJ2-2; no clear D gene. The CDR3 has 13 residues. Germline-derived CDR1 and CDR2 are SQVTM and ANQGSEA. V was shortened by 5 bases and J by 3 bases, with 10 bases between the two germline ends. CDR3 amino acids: CSVSGVYTGELFF. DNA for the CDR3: TGCAGCGTTTCTGGGGTGTACACCGGGGAGCTGTTTTTT.

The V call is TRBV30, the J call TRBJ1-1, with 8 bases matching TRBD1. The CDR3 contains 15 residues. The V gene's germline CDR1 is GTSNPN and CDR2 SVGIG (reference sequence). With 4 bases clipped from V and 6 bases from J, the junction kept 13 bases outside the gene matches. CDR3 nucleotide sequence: TGTGCCTGGAACGTGTATGGGACAGGCTACCCTGAAGCTTTCTTT. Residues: CAWNVYGTGYPEAFF.

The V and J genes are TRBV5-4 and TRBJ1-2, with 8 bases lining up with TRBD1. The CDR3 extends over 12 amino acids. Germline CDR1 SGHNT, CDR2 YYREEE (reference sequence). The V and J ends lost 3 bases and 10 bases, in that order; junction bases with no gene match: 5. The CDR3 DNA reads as TGTGCCAGCAGCTACCGGGACAGGCCCTACACCTTC. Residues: CASSYRDRPYTF.

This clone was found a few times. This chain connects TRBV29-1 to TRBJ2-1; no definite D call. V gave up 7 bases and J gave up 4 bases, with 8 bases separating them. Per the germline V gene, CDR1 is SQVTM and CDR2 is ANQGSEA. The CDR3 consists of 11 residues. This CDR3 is CSGSRYNEQFF. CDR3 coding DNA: TGCAGCGGCTCAAGGTACAATGAGCAGTTCTTC.

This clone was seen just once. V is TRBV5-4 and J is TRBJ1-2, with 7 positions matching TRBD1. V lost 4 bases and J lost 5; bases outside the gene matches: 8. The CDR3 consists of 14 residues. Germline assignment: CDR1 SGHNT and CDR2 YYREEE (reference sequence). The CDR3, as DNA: TGTGCCAGCAGCCGTACACAGGGGAATTATGGCTACACCTTC. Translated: CASSRTQGNYGYTF.

The CDR3 reads CASSLGTSSQETQYF. As DNA, the CDR3 is TGCGCCAGCAGCTTGGGGACTAGCTCCCAAGAGACCCAGTACTTC. This sequence joins TRBV5-1 and TRBJ2-5, with 8 nucleotides matching TRBD2. CDR3 length equals 15 residues. The germline V gene has CDR1 SGHRS and CDR2 YFSETQ. The V and J ends lost 0 bases and 1 base, in that order; junction bases with no gene match: 2.

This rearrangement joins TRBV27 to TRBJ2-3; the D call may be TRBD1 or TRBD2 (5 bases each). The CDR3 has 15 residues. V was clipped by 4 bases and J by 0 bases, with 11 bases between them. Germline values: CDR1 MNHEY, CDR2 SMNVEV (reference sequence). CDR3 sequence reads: CASSYKGDSTDTQYF. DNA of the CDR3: TGTGCCAGCAGTTACAAAGGGGACAGCACAGATACGCAGTATTTT.

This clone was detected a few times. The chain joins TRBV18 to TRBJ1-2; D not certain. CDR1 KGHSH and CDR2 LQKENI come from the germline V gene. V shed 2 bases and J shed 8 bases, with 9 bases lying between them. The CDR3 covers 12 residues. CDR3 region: CASSPNVIGYTF. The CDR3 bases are TGTGCCAGCTCACCAAACGTAATCGGCTACACCTTC.

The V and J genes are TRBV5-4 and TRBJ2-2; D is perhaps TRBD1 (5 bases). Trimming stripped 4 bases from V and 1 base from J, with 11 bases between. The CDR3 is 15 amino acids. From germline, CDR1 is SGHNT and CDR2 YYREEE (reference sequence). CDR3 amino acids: CASSKDSLNTGELFF. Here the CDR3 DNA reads TGTGCCAGCAGCAAAGACAGCCTGAACACCGGGGAGCTGTTTTTT.

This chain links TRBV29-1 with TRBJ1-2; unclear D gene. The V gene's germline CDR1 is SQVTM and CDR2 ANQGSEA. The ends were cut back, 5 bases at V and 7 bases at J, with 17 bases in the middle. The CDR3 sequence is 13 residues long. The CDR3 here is CSVSPGYPGGYTF. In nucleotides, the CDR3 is TGCAGCGTTTCTCCCGGCTACCCCGGTGGCTACACCTTC.

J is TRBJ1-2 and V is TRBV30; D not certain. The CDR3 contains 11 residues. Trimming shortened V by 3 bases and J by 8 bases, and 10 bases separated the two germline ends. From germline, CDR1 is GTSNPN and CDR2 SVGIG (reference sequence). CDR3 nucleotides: TGTGCCTGGAGCCGGTCAGAGGGCTACACCTTC. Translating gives CAWSRSEGYTF.

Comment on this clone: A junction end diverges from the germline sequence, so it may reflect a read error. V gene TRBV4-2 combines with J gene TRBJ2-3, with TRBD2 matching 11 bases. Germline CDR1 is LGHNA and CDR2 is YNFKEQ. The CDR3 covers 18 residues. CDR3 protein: CASNQGPSGGTSTDTQYF. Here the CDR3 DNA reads TGTGCCAGCAACCAAGGCCCTAGCGGGGGGACTAGCACAGATACGCAGTATTTT.

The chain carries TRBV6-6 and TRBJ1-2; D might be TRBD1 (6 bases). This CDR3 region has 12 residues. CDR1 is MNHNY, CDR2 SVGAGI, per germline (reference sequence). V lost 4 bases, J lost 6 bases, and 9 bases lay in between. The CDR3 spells CASSWTEDGYTF. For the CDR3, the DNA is TGTGCCAGCAGTTGGACAGAAGATGGCTACACCTTC.